The source of this TCR beta chain is a study of CD8 T cells in Susac syndrome (dated by TCRdb to between 2018 and 2020). For the wider study: Repertoire sequencing was used to test whether CD8+ T cell activation and differentiation in Susac syndrome was antigen driven. The research as a whole found: The number of individuals in the TCR sequencing and HLA analysis was recognized as being relatively small.

As for this clonotype: Its antigen is unknown. Base qualities are missing; no much larger clone stands one base away.

RNA was extracted using the RNeasy kit, and roughly 0.5 to 1 microgram was reverse transcribed with random hexamers. TCR beta CDR3 regions were amplified with the immunoSEQ multiplex PCR assay covering 54 Vbeta and 13 Jbeta segments. PCR amplification bias was corrected using a synthetic template baseline for primer optimization and computational correction. Per the original workflow: Only productive sequences were kept, with reads annotated to V, D and J genes according to IMGT and analyzed in immunoSEQ Analyzer. Clonality was calculated as one minus the Shannon entropy normalized by log2 of the number of productive unique sequences. Public and private clones were assessed among the 100 most prevalent clones of each patient and control. Clones were defined as Susac-specific when absent from the healthy and MS cohorts, from about 1,100 published viral clones and from other ImmuneACCESS disease sequences. TCRdb cleaned the public reads at Q25 with fastp, built clones with MiXCR and kept in-frame beta chains. CDR3 protein duplicates are merged, each entry listing the most common genes and DNA. The V and J calls follow TCRdb's processing rather than the paper's. The sample table records 100,000 to 150,000 distinct CDR3 sequences; 85% to 95% of these occur just once. The top ten constitute around 0.1% of the sample.

High-throughput TCR beta sequencing profiled peripheral blood CD8+ and CD4+ T cells from healthy donors, Susac syndrome patients and multiple sclerosis patients. The healthy donors served as controls matched for age and sex. CD8+ TEMRA cells were enriched by FACS, while bulk CD8+ and CD4+ T cells were purified by magnetic negative isolation. Blood was collected in EDTA tubes and processed within 24 hours, with PBMCs isolated through density gradient centrifugation. PBMCs intended for TCR sequencing were frozen in liquid nitrogen and were later thawed in a 37 degrees C water bath. Purity of sorted or isolated CD4+, CD8+ and CD8+ TEMRA cells was at least 90%. The sample taken for sequencing was CD4+ T cells from PBMCs. The receptor was isolated from a human donor in good health.

In nucleotide form, the sequence is TGTGCCAGCAGCGTAGGACTAGCGGGAGAGCACGAGCAGTACTTC. Translation gives CASSVGLAGEHEQYF. The V and J segments used are TRBV9 and TRBJ2-7, with 12 junctional bases fitting TRBD2. V trim: 0 bases; J trim: 5 bases; unmatched bases: 3. Sequences SGDLS (CDR1) and YYNGEE (CDR2) are obtained from the germline V gene. The CDR3 starts with the cysteine, ends with the phenylalanine, and has 15 residues. Of all the DNA, just the CDR3 is kept, 45 bases in frame from base 1.